The present T cell receptor beta chain was sequenced within a study of T cells in Graves' hyperthyroidism and ophthalmopathy. Findings and caveats of the study: Progression to ophthalmopathy was predicted a median of 6.5 months early.

This CDR3 has 15 residues. Trimming took 5 bases from V and 9 from J; bases not matched to a gene: 11. CDR1 is LGHNT and CDR2 is FRNRAP in the germline V gene. This clonotype was picked up many times. Its antigen is still unknown. It was RNA transcripts that yielded the amplified TCR beta CDR3 regions. The HTBI primer set served for first-round RT-PCR of the TCR CDR3. TCRdb processed the multiplex PCR reads anew with MiXCR; each CDR3 protein has one entry. In the table there are 600,000 to 700,000 distinct CDR3 sequences, 14% to 15% of which are singletons. This chain joins TRBV12-5 and TRBJ2-7; 12 positions agree with TRBD1. Specimen: blood. The TCR sequence derives from a woman between 40 and 55 years old with Graves' ophthalmopathy. The CDR3 bases are TGTGCTAGTGGTACCCCCGGGACAGGGGGCAAGGGGCAGTACTTC. Translation: CASGTPGTGGKGQYF.